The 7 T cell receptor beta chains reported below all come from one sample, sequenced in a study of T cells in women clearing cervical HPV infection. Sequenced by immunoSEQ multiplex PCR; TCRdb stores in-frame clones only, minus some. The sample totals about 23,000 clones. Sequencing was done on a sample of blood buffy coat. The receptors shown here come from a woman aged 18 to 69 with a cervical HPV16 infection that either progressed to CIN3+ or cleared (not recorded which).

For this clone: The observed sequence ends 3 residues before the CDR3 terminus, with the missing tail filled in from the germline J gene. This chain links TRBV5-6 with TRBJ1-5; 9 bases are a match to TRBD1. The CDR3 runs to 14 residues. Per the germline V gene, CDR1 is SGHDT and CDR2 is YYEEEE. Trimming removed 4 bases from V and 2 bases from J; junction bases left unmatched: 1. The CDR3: CASSRTGGNQPQHF. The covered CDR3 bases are TGTGCCAGCAGCAGGACAGGGGGCAATCAGCCC.

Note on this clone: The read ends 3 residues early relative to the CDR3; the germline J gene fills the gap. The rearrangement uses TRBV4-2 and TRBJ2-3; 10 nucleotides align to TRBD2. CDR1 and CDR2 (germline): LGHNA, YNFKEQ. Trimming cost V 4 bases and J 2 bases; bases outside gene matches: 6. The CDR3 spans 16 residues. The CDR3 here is CASSLSTSGVTDTQYF. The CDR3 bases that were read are TGTGCCAGCAGCCTGTCCACTAGCGGGGTCACAGATACG.

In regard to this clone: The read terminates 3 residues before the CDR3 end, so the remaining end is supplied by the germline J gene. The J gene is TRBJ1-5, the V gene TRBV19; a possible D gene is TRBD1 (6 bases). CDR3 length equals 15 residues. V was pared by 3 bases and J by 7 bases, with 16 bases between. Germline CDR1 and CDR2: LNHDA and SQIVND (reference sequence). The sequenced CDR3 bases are TGTGCCAGTAGTATCACGGGCAGGGGAGTCCAGCCC. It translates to CASSITGRGVQP. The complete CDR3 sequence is CASSITGRGVQPQHF.

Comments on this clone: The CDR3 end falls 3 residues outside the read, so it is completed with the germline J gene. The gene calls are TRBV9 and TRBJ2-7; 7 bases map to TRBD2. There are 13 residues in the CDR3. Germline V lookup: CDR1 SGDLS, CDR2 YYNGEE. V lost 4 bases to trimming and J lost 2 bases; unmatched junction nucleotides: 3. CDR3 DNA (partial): TGTGCCAGCAGCCTAGGACTAGCCTACGAG. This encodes CASSLGLAYE. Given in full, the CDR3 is CASSLGLAYEQYF.

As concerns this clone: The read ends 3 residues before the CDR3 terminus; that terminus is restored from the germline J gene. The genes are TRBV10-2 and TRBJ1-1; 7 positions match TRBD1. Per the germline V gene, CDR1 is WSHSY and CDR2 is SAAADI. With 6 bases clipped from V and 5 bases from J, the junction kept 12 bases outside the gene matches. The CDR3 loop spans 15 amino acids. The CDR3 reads CASRWEGASETEAFF. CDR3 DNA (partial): TGCGCCAGCAGGTGGGAGGGGGCGTCGGAGACTGAA.

The CDR3 bases that were read are TGCAGCGTTGAAGGACAGACCGACTATGGC. Protein product: CSVEGQTDYG. The CDR3 as a whole reads CSVEGQTDYGYTF. The chain couples TRBV29-1 to TRBJ1-2; perhaps TRBD1 as D (5 bases). The missing CDR3 end, 3 residues past where the read stops, is filled in from the germline J gene. V shed 1 base and J shed 3 bases, with 9 bases lying between them. Germline V lookup: CDR1 SQVTM, CDR2 ANQGSEA. CDR3 size: 13 residues.

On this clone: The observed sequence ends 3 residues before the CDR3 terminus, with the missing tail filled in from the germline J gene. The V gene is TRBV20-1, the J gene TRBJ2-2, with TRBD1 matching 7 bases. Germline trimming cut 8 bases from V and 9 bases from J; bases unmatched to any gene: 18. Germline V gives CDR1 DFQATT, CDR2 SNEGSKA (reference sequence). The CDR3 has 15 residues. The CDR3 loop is CSTQRTGQGSRELFF. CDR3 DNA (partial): TGCAGTACTCAACGGACAGGCCAGGGGTCCAGGGAG.